This T cell receptor (beta chain) was identified in a study of shared clonotypes between healthy human individuals. In the study overall: CD4 naive cells filled three plates per donor, CD4 memory three, CD8 naive two and CD8 memory one.

Study-wide points: Naive CD4 clonotypes were shared across a few donors at about 5%.

In regard to this clone: Its antigen is not identified.

As originally analysed: Junction-only immunoSEQ sequences carried no quality scores, so filtering differed. Method: immunoSEQ multiplex PCR; TCRdb's copy keeps in-frame clones and lacks some. D and trimming come from the DNA, and the V and J calls and clone size come from that table. The data contain 110,000 or so clones, approximately 70% of them seen just once; the ten biggest clones take up around 25%. The sample taken for sequencing was memory CD8+ T cells sorted from blood. Specified subset: CD45RO+ cells pooled with CCR7-negative TemRA cells. The receptor comes from a woman younger than 45 in good health.

This CDR3 is CASSQRPRGGYEQYF. The CDR3 coding sequence is TGTGCCAGCTCCCAACGACCGCGGGGAGGCTACGAGCAGTACTTC. This chain connects TRBV18 to TRBJ2-7; possibly TRBD2 for D (6 bases). Trimming removed 6 bases from V and 3 bases from J, with 18 bases in between. The germline V gene encodes CDR1 KGHSH and CDR2 LQKENI. The CDR3 runs to 15 residues.